Each of the 17 T cell receptor beta chains below was sequenced from the same sample in a study of cytomegalovirus exposure and HLA in healthy donors. Primers for the PCR totalled 60 Vbeta and 13 Jbeta. TCRdb's copy holds only in-frame clones and misses some; the assay was immunoSEQ multiplex PCR. The data hold about 250,000 clones, with approximately 70% observed a single time. Material for sequencing was PBMCs. Source of these receptors: a female donor in good health and CMV-seronegative.

This clone was detected only once. V and J are TRBV14 and TRBJ2-4; D uncertain. Germline CDR1 is SGHDN and CDR2 is FVKESK. The CDR3 totals 15 residues. V lost 1 base and J lost 0, with 7 bases in between. The CDR3 reads CASSQAGLAKNIQYF. CDR3 bases: TGTGCCAGCAGCCAAGCAGGTCTAGCCAAAAACATTCAGTACTTC.

This chain uses TRBV30 with TRBJ2-3, with TRBD2 matching over 9 bases. The CDR3 spans 15 residues. V trimming: 1 base; J trimming: 5 bases; junction bases outside the gene matches: 7. Germline CDR1 GTSNPN, CDR2 SVGIG (reference sequence). The CDR3 nucleotides read TGTGCCTGGAGTGGAGTAGCGGGAGTCCGAGATACGCAGTATTTT. Protein product: CAWSGVAGVRDTQYF.

This chain joins TRBV7-3 and TRBJ1-1; D is unresolved. The CDR3 consists of 14 residues. Germline V gene lookup returns CDR1 SGHTA and CDR2 FQGTGA. Trimming cost V 2 bases and J 4 bases, with 11 bases left between them. CDR3 amino acids: CASSLEPSGTEAFF. The DNA of the CDR3 is TGTGCCAGCAGCTTAGAACCATCGGGCACTGAAGCTTTCTTT.

The rearrangement joins TRBV6-5 to TRBJ1-2; D might be TRBD1 (6 bases). V was pared by 4 bases and J by 6 bases, with 9 bases between. The length of the CDR3 is 12 residues. Germline loops: CDR1 MNHEY, CDR2 SVGAGI. Written as DNA, the CDR3 is TGTGCCAGCAGTTCAGGGGCGGATGGCTACACCTTC. This gives the protein CASSSGADGYTF.

This chain uses TRBV6-4 with TRBJ2-3, with D possibly TRBD1 on 5 matching bases. With 2 bases removed from V and 5 bases from J, the gap between germline ends came to 11 bases. This CDR3 has 14 amino acids. The germline V gene has CDR1 MRHNA and CDR2 SNTAGT. This chain's CDR3 is CASSDMGREDTQYF. The CDR3, as DNA: TGTGCCAGCAGTGACATGGGGCGCGAAGATACGCAGTATTTT.

The rearrangement joins TRBV5-1 to TRBJ1-1; D is undetermined. V shed 4 bases and J shed 1 base, with 14 bases lying between them. CDR1 SGHRS and CDR2 YFSETQ come from the germline V gene. The CDR3 totals 15 residues. The CDR3 region is CASSLTHAGNTEAFF. CDR3 coding DNA: TGCGCCAGCAGCCTTACCCACGCCGGGAACACTGAAGCTTTCTTT.

The V call is TRBV7-8, the J call TRBJ1-1; D unclear. V was cut by 5 bases and J by 10 bases, with 11 bases left in between. This CDR3 comprises 11 residues. From germline, CDR1 is SGHVS and CDR2 FQNEAQ. CDR3 bases: TGTGCCAGCAGCCGGGATACTCTAGCTTTCTTT. It yields the protein CASSRDTLAFF.

This clone occurred a few times. The V and J genes are TRBV6-5 and TRBJ2-2; TRBD1 agrees at 7 bases. With 2 bases clipped from V and 3 bases from J, the junction kept 6 bases outside the gene matches. CDR1 MNHEY and CDR2 SVGAGI come from the germline V gene. The CDR3 runs to 16 residues. The CDR3 DNA follows: TGTGCCAGCAGTTACGGGGGACAGTTGCACACCGGGGAGCTGTTTTTT. Amino acid sequence: CASSYGGQLHTGELFF.

The chain couples TRBV10-2 to TRBJ1-2, with D possibly TRBD1 on 5 matching bases. The germline V gene has CDR1 WSHSY and CDR2 SAAADI. The length of the CDR3 is 14 residues. V lost 6 bases, J lost 3 bases, and 14 bases lay in between. CDR3 nucleotides: TGCGCCAGCAGACAACAGGTTCGGGACTATGGCTACACCTTC. Translated: CASRQQVRDYGYTF.

CDR3 nucleotides: TGTGCCAGCAGCGCCAGGATCCAAGAGACCCAGTACTTC. Translating gives CASSARIQETQYF. This rearrangement joins TRBV2 to TRBJ2-5; D uncertain. V was shortened by 6 bases and J by 1 base, with 9 bases between the two germline ends. The CDR3 extends over 13 amino acids. CDR1 and CDR2 (germline): SNHLY, FYNNEI.

This clone was observed a few times. This rearrangement joins TRBV29-1 to TRBJ2-3; 9 bases align to TRBD2. The CDR3 runs to 15 residues. Germline loops: CDR1 SQVTM, CDR2 ANQGSEA. V shed 6 bases and J 0 bases; nucleotides not matched to a gene: 7. The CDR3, as DNA: TGCAGCGTCCGACTAGCGGAGGTTAGCACAGATACGCAGTATTTT. This codes for CSVRLAEVSTDTQYF.

V gene TRBV28 combines with J gene TRBJ1-5; TRBD1 might be the D (5 bases). The CDR3 length is 17 residues. Germline-derived CDR1 and CDR2 are MDHEN and SYDVKM. The germline V and J ends were trimmed by 4 bases and 0 bases, with 16 bases remaining between them. The CDR3 protein is CASSSKLQGYSNQPQHF. CDR3 nucleotide sequence: TGTGCCAGCAGTTCAAAACTCCAGGGTTATAGCAATCAGCCCCAGCATTTT.

This chain links TRBV30 with TRBJ1-2; D unresolved. Trimming left V 1 base short and J 7 bases short, with 16 bases between. The CDR3 extends over 14 amino acids. Germline loops: CDR1 GTSNPN, CDR2 SVGIG (reference sequence). CDR3 amino acids: CAWSDVSGLVGYTF. CDR3 DNA: TGTGCCTGGAGTGATGTCAGCGGGCTAGTTGGCTACACCTTC.

The rearrangement links TRBV5-1 to TRBJ1-5; a weak D match, TRBD1 (6 bases). In germline, CDR1 is SGHRS, CDR2 YFSETQ. Trimming shortened V by 0 bases and J by 6 bases, and 10 bases separated the two germline ends. The CDR3 runs 14 residues. The CDR3 DNA follows: TGCGCCAGCAGCTTGGGACAGGAAGGTCAGCCCCAGCATTTT. This gives the protein CASSLGQEGQPQHF.

The V and J genes are TRBV9 and TRBJ2-5; D may be TRBD1 (6 bases). CDR1 and CDR2 (germline): SGDLS, YYNGEE. Trimming removed 7 bases at V and 1 base at J, with 14 bases between. The CDR3 spans 14 residues. CDR3 in DNA: TGTGCCAGCTCTCTAGACAGGCGCCAAGAGACCCAGTACTTC. It yields the protein CASSLDRRQETQYF.

V usage is TRBV7-2 and J usage is TRBJ2-1; TRBD2 aligns across 15 bases. CDR3 size: 16 residues. Germline V CDR1 and CDR2: SGHTA, FQGNSA. Losses at the gene ends were 6 bases for V and 2 bases for J; bases not matched to a gene: 2. CDR3 residues: CASRGTSGRTYNEQFF. The CDR3 DNA sequence: TGTGCCAGCAGAGGGACTAGCGGGAGGACCTACAATGAGCAGTTCTTC.

The chain recombines TRBV14 with TRBJ2-1, with 8 bases lining up with TRBD2. V shed 2 bases and J 4 bases; nucleotides not matched to a gene: 16. Per germline, CDR1 SGHDN and CDR2 FVKESK. The CDR3 extends over 19 amino acids. As DNA, the CDR3 is TGTGCCAGCAGCCAAAGTAAGGCTAGCGGGCCGGAGGCTTACAATGAGCAGTTCTTC. It translates to CASSQSKASGPEAYNEQFF.